This passage covers 24 T cell receptor beta chains from one sample sequenced in a study of cytomegalovirus exposure and HLA in healthy donors. PCR involved 60 Vbeta and 13 Jbeta primers. Only in-frame clones appear in the TCRdb table, and some are missing; sequencing was by immunoSEQ multiplex PCR. The sample shows about 110,000 clones, 70% to 80% of them seen only once. The sample consisted of PBMCs. Receptors were obtained from a woman between 40 and 50 years old in good health and CMV-seropositive.

The table lists this clone with a few counts. The rearrangement uses TRBV7-2 and TRBJ2-5; D may be TRBD2 (6 bases). Germline V lookup: CDR1 SGHTA, CDR2 FQGNSA. V lost 2 bases and J lost 5, with 21 bases in between. The CDR3 extends over 17 amino acids. This chain's CDR3 is CASSLMEWSGFGETQYF. The CDR3 coding sequence is TGTGCCAGCAGCTTAATGGAATGGAGCGGGTTTGGGGAGACCCAGTACTTC.

The chain couples TRBV19 to TRBJ1-4; maybe TRBD1 (6 bases). The V and J ends lost 5 bases and 8 bases respectively, with 21 bases between them. CDR1 and CDR2 (germline): LNHDA, SQIVND (reference sequence). The CDR3 is 16 amino acids. CDR3 amino acids: CASSLRRGGIGEKLFF. The CDR3 DNA follows: TGTGCCAGTAGTCTCCGGAGGGGGGGTATTGGCGAAAAACTGTTTTTT.

The V call is TRBV7-8, the J call TRBJ2-1; 13 positions agree with TRBD2. The V gene end was trimmed by 1 base and the J gene end by 4 bases; junction bases not matched to a gene: 4. The CDR3 sequence is 17 residues long. Germline lookup yields CDR1 SGHVS and CDR2 FQNEAQ. CDR3 protein: CASSLGTSGSLYNEQFF. Here the CDR3 DNA reads TGTGCCAGCAGCTTAGGGACTAGCGGGAGTCTTTACAATGAGCAGTTCTTC.

The rearrangement uses TRBV4-2 and TRBJ1-2; D might be TRBD1 (6 bases). Deletions cut 0 bases from V and 5 bases from J, with 16 bases between. CDR3 length: 16 residues. Germline assignment: CDR1 LGHNA and CDR2 YNFKEQ. CDR3 DNA: TGTGCCAGCAGCCAAGATGGGCAGGGGAGTATTTATGGCTACACCTTC. This gives the protein CASSQDGQGSIYGYTF.

The rearrangement uses TRBV6-1 and TRBJ1-1; D is perhaps TRBD1 (6 bases). Looked up from germline, CDR1 is MNHNS and CDR2 is SASEGT. Trimming stripped 7 bases from V and 0 bases from J, with 15 bases between. This CDR3 is built from 15 residues. The CDR3 sequence: CASIRYREMNTEAFF. The DNA of the CDR3 is TGTGCCAGCATTCGGTACAGGGAGATGAACACTGAAGCTTTCTTT.

This chain links TRBV4-1 with TRBJ2-2; 8 bases agree with TRBD2. The CDR3 is 15 amino acids. The V and J ends lost 1 base and 5 bases, in that order; junction bases with no gene match: 3. The V gene's germline CDR1 is MGHRA and CDR2 YSYEKL. CDR3 nucleotides: TGCGCCAGCAGCCAAGTGTCTAGCGGGACCGGGGAGCTGTTTTTT. The encoded protein is CASSQVSSGTGELFF.

This clone has more than one count but fewer than ten. CDR3 in amino acids: CASSPALAGRHNEQFF. CDR3 bases: TGTGCCAGCAGCCCCGCGCTAGCGGGAAGACACAATGAGCAGTTCTTC. V is TRBV28 and J is TRBJ2-1, with TRBD2 matching over 9 bases. The CDR3 extends over 16 amino acids. V gave up 6 bases and J gave up 5 bases; unmatched junction bases: 11. Germline V lookup: CDR1 MDHEN, CDR2 SYDVKM.

The chain employs TRBV11-1 and TRBJ2-2; D not resolved. This CDR3 has 15 residues. Germline CDR1 SGHAT, CDR2 FQDESV (reference sequence). Trimming pared 5 bases from V and 6 bases from J, leaving 16 bases between. In nucleotides, the CDR3 is TGTGCCAGCAGCCCCTCCCGCCGGGTGGCCGGGGAGCTGTTTTTT. It specifies CASSPSRRVAGELFF.

J is TRBJ1-6 and V is TRBV5-6; D may be TRBD1 (6 bases). The CDR3 consists of 17 residues. Looked up from germline, CDR1 is SGHDT and CDR2 is YYEEEE. The V and J ends lost 0 bases and 3 bases respectively, with 13 bases between them. As DNA, the CDR3 is TGTGCCAGCAGCTTGGGACCGGACAGCTACTATAATTCACCCCTCCACTTT. Amino acid sequence: CASSLGPDSYYNSPLHF.

The chain joins TRBV29-1 to TRBJ1-1; D ambiguous. Germline-derived CDR1 and CDR2 are SQVTM and ANQGSEA. The length of the CDR3 is 13 residues. V was cut by 5 bases and J by 5 bases, with 15 bases left in between. CDR3 protein: CSVRGGFGTEAFF. The CDR3 DNA is TGCAGCGTTCGGGGAGGCTTTGGAACTGAAGCTTTCTTT. Complete variable domain (other parts from reference TRBV29-1 and TRBJ1-1): SAVISQKPSRDICQRGTSLTIQCQVDSQVTMMFWYRQQPGQSLTLIATANQGSEATYESGFVIDKFPISRPNLTFSTLTVSNMSPEDSSIYLCSVRGGFGTEAFFGQGTRLTVV.

V is TRBV25-1 and J is TRBJ1-2, with TRBD1 matching over 11 bases. Unmatched junction bases numbered 6, after V lost 5 bases and J lost 7 bases. The germline V gene has CDR1 MGHDK and CDR2 SYGVNS. The length of the CDR3 is 14 residues. The CDR3 is CASSPTGTGGGYTF. The CDR3 DNA follows: TGTGCCAGCAGTCCTACCGGGACAGGGGGTGGCTACACCTTC.

This chain joins TRBV19 and TRBJ2-5; 9 bases map to TRBD1. Germline CDR1 reads LNHDA; CDR2 reads SQIVND (reference sequence). The CDR3 length is 14 residues. Trimming removed 6 bases from V and 5 bases from J; junction bases left unmatched: 7. CDR3 protein: CASRRGQGRETQYF. The CDR3 DNA reads as TGTGCCAGTAGGAGAGGACAGGGGAGGGAGACCCAGTACTTC. Complete variable domain (other parts from reference TRBV19 and TRBJ2-5): DGGITQSPKYLFRKEGQNVTLSCEQNLNHDAMYWYRQDPGQGLRLIYYSQIVNDFQKGDIAEGYSVSREKKESFPLTVTSAQKNPTAFYLCASRRGQGRETQYFGPGTRLLVL.

J is TRBJ2-3 and V is TRBV7-9; 11 bases are shared with TRBD2. Trimming took 2 bases from V and 4 from J; bases not matched to a gene: 5. Germline lookup yields CDR1 SEHNR and CDR2 FQNEAQ (reference sequence). The CDR3 has 16 amino acids. CDR3 sequence reads: CASSLTSGSRADTQYF. Written as DNA, the CDR3 is TGTGCCAGCAGCTTAACTAGCGGGAGTCGTGCAGATACGCAGTATTTT.

V and J are TRBV7-9 and TRBJ2-5; 8 bases are shared with TRBD1. The DNA end favors TRBJ2-7, so the J call may be wrong. Germline loops: CDR1 SEHNR, CDR2 FQNEAQ (reference sequence). This CDR3 is built from 14 residues. CDR3 sequence reads: CASRPSGQAYEQYF. The DNA for the CDR3 is TGTGCCAGCCGCCCTTCGGGACAGGCGTACGAGCAGTACTTC.

This clone came up a few times. The chain combines TRBV6-1 with TRBJ2-5; no reliable D call. There are 13 residues in the CDR3. Germline loops: CDR1 MNHNS, CDR2 SASEGT. Deletions cut 9 bases from V and 5 bases from J, with 16 bases between. CDR3 protein: CASTADPRETQYF. CDR3 bases: TGTGCCAGTACGGCCGACCCTAGGGAGACCCAGTACTTC.

This clone turned up a few times. The chain uses TRBV5-6 and TRBJ2-4; the D gene is possibly TRBD2 (7 bases). CDR3 length: 13 residues. V lost 5 bases and J lost 7, with 13 bases in between. Germline CDR1 and CDR2: SGHDT and YYEEEE. The CDR3 coding sequence is TGTGCCAGCAGAAGAGGGGGGGTGAACATTCAGTACTTC. Protein: CASRRGGVNIQYF.

As regards this clone: At one end, the junction sequence differs from germline, possibly due to a read error. CDR3 sequence: CASSLAGGETQYF. CDR3 coding DNA: TGTGCCAGCAGTTTAGCGGGAGGGGAGACCCAGTACTTC. V usage is TRBV7-9 and J usage is TRBJ2-5; 11 bases map to TRBD2. In germline, CDR1 is SEHNR, CDR2 FQNEAQ (reference sequence). CDR3 length equals 13 residues.

The chain combines TRBV18 with TRBJ1-1; D uncertain. V was clipped by 6 bases and J by 0 bases, with 8 bases between them. Germline loops: CDR1 KGHSH, CDR2 LQKENI. This CDR3 contains 13 residues. In nucleotides, the CDR3 is TGTGCCAGCTCCGAGGGCATGAACACTGAAGCTTTCTTT. The encoded protein is CASSEGMNTEAFF. The whole variable domain, filled in from reference TRBV18 and TRBJ1-1, reads NAGVMQNPRHLVRRRGQEARLRCSPMKGHSHVYWYRQLPEEGLKFMVYLQKENIIDESGMPKERFSAEFPKEGPSILRIQQVVRGDSAAYFCASSEGMNTEAFFGQGTRLTVV.

This clone rates as medium-sized. The J gene is TRBJ1-2, the V gene TRBV6-6, with D perhaps matching TRBD1 (6 bases). The V gene's germline CDR1 is MNHNY and CDR2 SVGAGI (reference sequence). Deletions cut 4 bases from V and 8 bases from J, with 14 bases between. The CDR3 has 13 amino acids. CDR3 amino acids: CASSSITQGGYTF. The CDR3 DNA reads TGTGCCAGCAGTTCTATCACGCAGGGGGGCTACACCTTC.

This clone was seen a single time. One junction end does not reproduce the germline sequence, and a read error may be involved. The chain carries TRBV7-7 and TRBJ2-5; a possible D gene is TRBD2 (5 bases). The CDR3 is 14 amino acids. CDR1 is SSHAT and CDR2 is FNYEAQ in the germline V gene (reference sequence). As DNA, the CDR3 is TGTGCTAGCAGCGGAGACCAGAATGGAGAGACCCAGTACTTC. Translation gives CASSGDQNGETQYF.

The chain links TRBV5-1 to TRBJ1-1, with 9 bases that match TRBD1. J lost 0 bases, V lost 4 bases, and 4 bases had no gene match. Germline values: CDR1 SGHRS, CDR2 YFSETQ. The CDR3 has 15 amino acids. CDR3 sequence reads: CASSTGTGLNTEAFF. As DNA, the CDR3 is TGCGCCAGCAGCACTGGGACAGGGCTGAACACTGAAGCTTTCTTT.

The V gene is TRBV7-3, the J gene TRBJ2-7; maybe TRBD2 (5 bases). The V gene lost 11 bases and the J gene lost 4 bases, with 15 bases spanning the gap. The CDR3 contains 12 residues. Germline V gene sequence: CDR1 SGHTA, CDR2 FQGTGA. The CDR3 nucleotides are TGTGCCGTTTCCGGGGAATGGTACGAGCAGTACTTC. This gives the protein CAVSGEWYEQYF.

This chain joins TRBV6-5 and TRBJ2-7, with D possibly being TRBD1 (6 bases). Germline V gene data show CDR1 as MNHEY and CDR2 as SVGAGI. This CDR3 spans 14 amino acids. Trimming pared 0 bases from V and 2 bases from J, leaving 8 bases between. The DNA for the CDR3 is TGTGCCAGCAGTTACTCGCCAGGGGCCTACGAGCAGTACTTC. Protein sequence: CASSYSPGAYEQYF.

The genes are TRBV2 and TRBJ1-2; the D is unclear. The CDR3 is 13 amino acids. With 6 bases removed from V and 6 bases from J, the gap between germline ends came to 14 bases. Germline-derived CDR1 and CDR2 are SNHLY and FYNNEI. In DNA, the CDR3 is TGTGCCAGCAGGAAGGAGGACGGTAATGGCTACACCTTC. Protein product: CASRKEDGNGYTF. Combining the CDR3 with reference TRBV2 and TRBJ1-2 gives the whole variable domain EPEVTQTPSHQVTQMGQEVILRCVPISNHLYFYWYRQILGQKVEFLVSFYNNEISEKSEIFDDQFSVERPDGSNFTLKIRSTKLEDSAMYFCASRKEDGNGYTFGSGTRLTVV.